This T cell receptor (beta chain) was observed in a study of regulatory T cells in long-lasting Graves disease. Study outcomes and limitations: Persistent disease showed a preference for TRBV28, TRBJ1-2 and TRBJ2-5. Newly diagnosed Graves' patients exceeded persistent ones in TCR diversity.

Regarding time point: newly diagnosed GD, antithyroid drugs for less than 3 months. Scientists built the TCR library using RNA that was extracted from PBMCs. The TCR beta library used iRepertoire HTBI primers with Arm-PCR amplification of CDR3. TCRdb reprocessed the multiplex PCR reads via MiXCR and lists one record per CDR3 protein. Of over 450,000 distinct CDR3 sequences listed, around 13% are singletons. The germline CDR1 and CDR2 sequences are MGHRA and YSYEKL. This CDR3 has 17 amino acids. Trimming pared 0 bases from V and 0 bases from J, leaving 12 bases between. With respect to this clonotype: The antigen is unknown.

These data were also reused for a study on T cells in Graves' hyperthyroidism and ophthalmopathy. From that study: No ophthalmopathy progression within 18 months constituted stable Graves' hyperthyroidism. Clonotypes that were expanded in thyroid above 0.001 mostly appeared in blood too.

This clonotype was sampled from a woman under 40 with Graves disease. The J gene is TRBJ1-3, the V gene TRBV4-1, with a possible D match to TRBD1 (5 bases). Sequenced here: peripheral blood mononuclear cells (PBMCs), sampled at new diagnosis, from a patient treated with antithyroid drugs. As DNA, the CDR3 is TGCGCCAGCAGCCAAGATTGGAGGGACCACTCTGGAAACACCATATATTTT. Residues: CASSQDWRDHSGNTIYF.